This T cell receptor (beta chain) was captured in a study of blood T cell repertoires in COVID-19. Study-wide context: Nucleic acid was either cDNA or gDNA, and it came from T cells, B-cell-depleted T cells, or PBMCs.

Germline values: CDR1 SGHRS, CDR2 YFSETQ. Trimming left V 0 bases short and J 6 bases short, with 15 bases between. The CDR3 covers 15 residues. Original handling: The assay estimated nucleated cells by amplifying reference gene primers. Sequenced by immunoSEQ multiplex PCR; TCRdb stores in-frame clones only, minus some. Clone size and the V and J calls come from that table; the DNA yielded D and trimming. Of a few hundred thousand clones listed, around four fifths were seen once; the top ten hold about 9%. The cohort comprised adults aged roughly 18 to 95 years residing in approximately 25 US areas. The V and J genes are TRBV5-1 and TRBJ1-2; D is perhaps TRBD1 (5 bases). The origin of this receptor is a man between 35 and 55 years old who had recovered from COVID-19. Material: PBMCs or T cells enriched from blood (not recorded which). CDR3 residues: CASSLVAGYENGYTF. The CDR3 DNA reads as TGCGCCAGCAGCTTGGTGGCAGGGTATGAGAATGGCTACACCTTC. Full variable domain (missing parts from reference TRBV5-1 and TRBJ1-2): KAGVTQTPRYLIKTRGQQVTLSCSPISGHRSVSWYQQTPGQGLQFLFEYFSETQRNKGNFPGRFSGRQFSNSRSEMNVSTLELGDSALYLCASSLVAGYENGYTFGSGTRLTVV.